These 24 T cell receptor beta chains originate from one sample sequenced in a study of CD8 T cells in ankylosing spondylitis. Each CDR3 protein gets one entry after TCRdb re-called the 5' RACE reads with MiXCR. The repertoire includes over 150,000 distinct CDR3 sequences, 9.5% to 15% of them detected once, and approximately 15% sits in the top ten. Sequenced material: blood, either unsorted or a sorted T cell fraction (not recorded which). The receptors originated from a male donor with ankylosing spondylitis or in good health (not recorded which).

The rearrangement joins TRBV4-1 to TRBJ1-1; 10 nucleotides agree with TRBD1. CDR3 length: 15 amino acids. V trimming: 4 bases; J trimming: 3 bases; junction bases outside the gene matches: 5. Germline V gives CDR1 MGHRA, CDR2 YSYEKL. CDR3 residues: CASSLTGTGDTEAFF. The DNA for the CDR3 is TGCGCCAGCAGCCTAACCGGGACAGGGGACACTGAAGCTTTCTTT.

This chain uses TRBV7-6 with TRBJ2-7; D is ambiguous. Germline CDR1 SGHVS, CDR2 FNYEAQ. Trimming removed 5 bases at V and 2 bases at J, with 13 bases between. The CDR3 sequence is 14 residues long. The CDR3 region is CASSPRTYTYEQYF. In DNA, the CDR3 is TGTGCCAGCAGCCCCAGGACCTATACCTACGAGCAGTACTTC.

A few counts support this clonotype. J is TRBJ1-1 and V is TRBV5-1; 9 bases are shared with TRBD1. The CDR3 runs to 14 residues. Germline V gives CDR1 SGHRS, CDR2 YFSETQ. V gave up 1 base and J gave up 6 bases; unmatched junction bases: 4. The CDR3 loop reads CASSLTGGDAEAFF. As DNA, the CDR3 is TGCGCCAGCAGCTTGACAGGGGGCGACGCTGAAGCTTTCTTT.

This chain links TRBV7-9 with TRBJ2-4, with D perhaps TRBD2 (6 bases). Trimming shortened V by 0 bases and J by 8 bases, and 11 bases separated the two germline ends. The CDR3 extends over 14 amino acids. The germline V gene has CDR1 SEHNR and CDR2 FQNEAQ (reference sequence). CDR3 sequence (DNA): TGTGCCAGCAGCTTAGCCCTAGCGTGGGACATTCAGTACTTC. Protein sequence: CASSLALAWDIQYF. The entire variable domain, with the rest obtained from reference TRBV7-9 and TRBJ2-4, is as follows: DTGVSQNPRHKITKRGQNVTFRCDPISEHNRLYWYRQTLGQGPEFLTYFQNEAQLEKSRLLSDRFSAERPKGSFSTLEIQRTEQGDSAMYLCASSLALAWDIQYFGAGTRLSVL.

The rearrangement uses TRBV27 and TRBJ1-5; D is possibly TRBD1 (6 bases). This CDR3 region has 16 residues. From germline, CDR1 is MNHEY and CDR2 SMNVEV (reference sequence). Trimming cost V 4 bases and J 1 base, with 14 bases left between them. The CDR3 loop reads CASSSYGGGSNQPQHF. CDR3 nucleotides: TGTGCCAGCAGTTCGTACGGGGGCGGAAGCAATCAGCCCCAGCATTTT.

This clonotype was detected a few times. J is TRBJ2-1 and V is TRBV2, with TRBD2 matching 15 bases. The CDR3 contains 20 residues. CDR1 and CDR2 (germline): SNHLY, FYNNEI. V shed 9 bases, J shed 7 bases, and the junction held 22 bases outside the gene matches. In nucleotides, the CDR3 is TGTGCCAGTCGGCTCCCCTGGACTAGCGGGAGGGCCGTCGTCCAGAATGAGCAGTTCTTC. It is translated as CASRLPWTSGRAVVQNEQFF.

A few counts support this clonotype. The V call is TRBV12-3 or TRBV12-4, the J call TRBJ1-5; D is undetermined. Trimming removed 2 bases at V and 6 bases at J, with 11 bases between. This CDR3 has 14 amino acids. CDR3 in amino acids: CASSLTMQGQPQHF. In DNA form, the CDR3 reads TGTGCCAGCAGTTTAACTATGCAAGGTCAGCCCCAGCATTTT.

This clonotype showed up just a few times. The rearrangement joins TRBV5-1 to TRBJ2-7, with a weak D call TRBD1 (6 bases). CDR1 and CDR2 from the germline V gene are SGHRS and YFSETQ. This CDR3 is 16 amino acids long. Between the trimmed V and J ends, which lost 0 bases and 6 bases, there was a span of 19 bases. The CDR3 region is CASSLGAGACCIEQYF. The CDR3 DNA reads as TGCGCCAGCAGCTTGGGTGCAGGGGCCTGTTGTATCGAGCAGTACTTC.

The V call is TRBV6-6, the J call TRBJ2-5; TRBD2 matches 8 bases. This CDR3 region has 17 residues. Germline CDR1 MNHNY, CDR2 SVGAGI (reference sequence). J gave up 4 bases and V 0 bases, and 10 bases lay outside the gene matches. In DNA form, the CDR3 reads TGTGCCAGCAGTTACTCGCGGCGCGGGGGGCCCGCAGAGACCCAGTACTTC. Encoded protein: CASSYSRRGGPAETQYF.

The DNA of the CDR3 is TGTGCCAGCAGTTTTTCGGGGGGGCAACATTATGAGCAGTTCTTC. Translating gives CASSFSGGQHYEQFF. V gene TRBV12-3 or TRBV12-4 combines with J gene TRBJ2-1; 8 nucleotides align to TRBD2. After removal of 3 bases from V and 8 bases from J, the junction contained 9 bases not matched to a gene. This CDR3 has 15 amino acids.

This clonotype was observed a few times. The CDR3 region has the DNA TGTGCCAGCAGCAAAGTCAAGGGGACAGGGGGCTTAGGAAAACTGTTTTTT. It is translated as CASSKVKGTGGLGKLFF. This chain connects TRBV21-1 to TRBJ1-4; TRBD1, the D gene given by the table, was not confirmed from the DNA. TRBV21-1 is given as a pseudogene. The CDR3 consists of 17 residues.

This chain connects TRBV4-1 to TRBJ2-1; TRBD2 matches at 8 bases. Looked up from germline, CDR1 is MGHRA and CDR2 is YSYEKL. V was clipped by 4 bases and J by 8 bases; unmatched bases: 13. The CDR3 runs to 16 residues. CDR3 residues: CASSPLGSGISHEQFF. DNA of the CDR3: TGCGCCAGCAGCCCCCTGGGTAGCGGGATATCACATGAGCAGTTCTTC.

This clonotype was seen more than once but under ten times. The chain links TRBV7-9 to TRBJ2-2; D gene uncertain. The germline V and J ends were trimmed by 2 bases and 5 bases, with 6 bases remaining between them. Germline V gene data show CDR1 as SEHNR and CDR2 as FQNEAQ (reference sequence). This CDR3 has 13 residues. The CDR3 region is CASSLRATGELFF. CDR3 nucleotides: TGTGCCAGCAGCTTAAGGGCGACCGGGGAGCTGTTTTTT.

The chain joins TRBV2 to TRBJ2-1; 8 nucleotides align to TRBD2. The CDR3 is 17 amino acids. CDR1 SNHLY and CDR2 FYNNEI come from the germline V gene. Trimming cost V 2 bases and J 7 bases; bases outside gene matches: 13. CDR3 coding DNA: TGTGCCAGCAGTGAACCCCAAGGTCGGGGGGGATTAAATGAGCAGTTCTTC. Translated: CASSEPQGRGGLNEQFF. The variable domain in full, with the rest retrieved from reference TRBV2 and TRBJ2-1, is EPEVTQTPSHQVTQMGQEVILRCVPISNHLYFYWYRQILGQKVEFLVSFYNNEISEKSEIFDDQFSVERPDGSNFTLKIRSTKLEDSAMYFCASSEPQGRGGLNEQFFGPGTRLTVL.

CDR3 coding DNA: TGTGCCAGTAGCCCGGGAGCAGCAACTTTCGTACTTAGCTCCTACAATGAGCAGTTCTTC. It encodes CASSPGAATFVLSSYNEQFF. The chain carries TRBV19 and TRBJ2-1, with a weak D call TRBD2 (6 bases). Between the trimmed V and J ends, which lost 6 bases and 0 bases, there was a span of 27 bases. Looked up from germline, CDR1 is LNHDA and CDR2 is SQIVND (reference sequence). This CDR3 has 20 amino acids.

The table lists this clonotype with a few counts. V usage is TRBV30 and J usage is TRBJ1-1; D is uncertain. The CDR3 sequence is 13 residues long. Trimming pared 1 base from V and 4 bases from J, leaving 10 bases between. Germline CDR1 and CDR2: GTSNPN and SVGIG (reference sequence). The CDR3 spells CAWSANEGTEAFF. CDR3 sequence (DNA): TGTGCCTGGAGTGCCAACGAGGGCACTGAAGCTTTCTTT.

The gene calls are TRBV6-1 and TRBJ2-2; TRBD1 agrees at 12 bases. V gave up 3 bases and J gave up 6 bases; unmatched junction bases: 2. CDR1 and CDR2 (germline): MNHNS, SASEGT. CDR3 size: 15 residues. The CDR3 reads CASSEGQGASGELFF. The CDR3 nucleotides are TGTGCCAGCAGTGAGGGACAGGGGGCGTCCGGGGAGCTGTTTTTT.

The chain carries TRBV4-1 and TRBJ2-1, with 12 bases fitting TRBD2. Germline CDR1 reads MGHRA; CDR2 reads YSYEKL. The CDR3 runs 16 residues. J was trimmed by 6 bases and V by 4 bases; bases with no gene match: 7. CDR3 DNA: TGCGCCAGCAGCCCCCGGACTAGCGGGGTTCTCAATGAGCAGTTCTTC. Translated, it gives CASSPRTSGVLNEQFF.

CDR3 DNA sequence: TGCAGCGCGGACATCCTGAACACTGAAGCTTTCTTT. Protein: CSADILNTEAFF. The chain has TRBV29-1 and TRBJ1-1, with a possible D match to TRBD1 (5 bases). CDR1 is SQVTM, CDR2 ANQGSEA, per germline. Deletions cut 7 bases from V and 0 bases from J, with 9 bases between. The CDR3 has 12 amino acids.

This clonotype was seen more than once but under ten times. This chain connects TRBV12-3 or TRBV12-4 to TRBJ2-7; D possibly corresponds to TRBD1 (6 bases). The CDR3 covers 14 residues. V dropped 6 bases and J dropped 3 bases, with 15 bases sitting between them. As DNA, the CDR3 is TGTGCCAGCAGCCCAAGGACAGCCTACTACGAGCAGTACTTC. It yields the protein CASSPRTAYYEQYF.

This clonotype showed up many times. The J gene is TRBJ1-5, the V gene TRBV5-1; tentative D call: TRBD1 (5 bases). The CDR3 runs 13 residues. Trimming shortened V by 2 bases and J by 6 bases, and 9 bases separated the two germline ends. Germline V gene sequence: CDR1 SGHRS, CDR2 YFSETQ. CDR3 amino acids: CASSFLGPQPQHF. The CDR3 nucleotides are TGCGCCAGCAGCTTTTTGGGGCCTCAGCCCCAGCATTTT.

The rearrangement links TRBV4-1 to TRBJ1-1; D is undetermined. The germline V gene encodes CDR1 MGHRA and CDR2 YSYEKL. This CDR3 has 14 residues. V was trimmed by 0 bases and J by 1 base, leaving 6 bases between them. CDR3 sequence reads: CASSQEGQNTEAFF. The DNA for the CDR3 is TGCGCCAGCAGCCAAGAAGGGCAGAACACTGAAGCTTTCTTT.

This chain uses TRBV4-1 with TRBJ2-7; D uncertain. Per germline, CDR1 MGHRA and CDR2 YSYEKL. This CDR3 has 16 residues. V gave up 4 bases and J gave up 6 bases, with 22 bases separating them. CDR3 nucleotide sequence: TGCGCCAGCAGCCCCAAAGGTGCGGCCCCTATTCCCGAGCAGTACTTC. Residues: CASSPKGAAPIPEQYF.

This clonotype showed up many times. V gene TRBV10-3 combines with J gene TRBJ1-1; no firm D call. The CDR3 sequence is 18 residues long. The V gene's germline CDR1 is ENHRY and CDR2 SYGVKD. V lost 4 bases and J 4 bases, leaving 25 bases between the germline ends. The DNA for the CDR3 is TGTGCCATCAGTGTCCCTAGTGGAGGGTCAGGTCGAGGCACTGAAGCTTTCTTT. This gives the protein CAISVPSGGSGRGTEAFF.